This note documents a single T cell receptor beta chain sequence. Among Cohort 3 donors, those recovered had two negative PCRs, clearance, or symptom resolution. This sample is part of a study of blood T cell repertoires in COVID-19. Generated by immunoSEQ multiplex PCR, the TCRdb table keeps only in-frame clones and is missing some. The sample carries about 480,000 clones, approximately 90% recorded once. The sample taken for sequencing was PBMCs or T cells enriched from blood (not recorded which). The sequence was obtained from a woman in her 40s who had recovered from COVID-19.

The CDR3 coding sequence is TGTGCCAGCTGGGACAGGGTGAACACTGAAGCTTTCTTT. Translating gives CASWDRVNTEAFF. The chain couples TRBV25-1 to TRBJ1-1; 9 nucleotides agree with TRBD1. Trimming removed 8 bases from V and 0 bases from J; junction bases left unmatched: 1. The CDR3 sequence is 13 residues long. Germline V CDR1 and CDR2: MGHDK, SYGVNS.